This is a list of T cell receptor beta chains from one sample in a study of T cell responses to AZD1222 COVID-19 vaccine. Assay: immunoSEQ multiplex PCR; the TCRdb copy retains only in-frame clones and omits some. The table includes over 65,000 clones, around 90% detected once. The material sequenced was peripheral blood, taken on day 0 of AZD1222 vaccination. The origin of the receptors is an adult in good health. Both conserved end residues are part of each CDR3. D genes are given only for firm matches. Clone size is shown for a subset of rows, as once, few, many or a class of expanded clone.

d_call j_call clone_size v_call cdr3_aa cdr3_nt
- TRBJ1-2 - TRBV6-4 CASSDFPVTPYGYTF TGTGCCAGCAGTGACTTCCCCGTAACCCCCTATGGCTACACCTTC
TRBD1 TRBJ1-2 - TRBV7-9 CASSFGGQVYGYTF TGTGCCAGCAGCTTTGGGGGACAGGTCTATGGCTACACCTTC
- TRBJ2-3 - TRBV11-3 CASSLVGPQYTDTQYF TGTGCCAGCAGCTTAGTTGGCCCTCAATACACAGATACGCAGTATTTT
TRBD2 TRBJ2-1 once TRBV9 CASSVFGTSGGVYNEQFF TGTGCCAGCAGCGTTTTCGGGACTAGCGGGGGAGTATACAATGAGCAGTTCTTC
- TRBJ1-4 - TRBV6-2/TRBV6-3 CASSYSQGASEKLFF TGTGCCAGCAGTTACTCGCAAGGGGCAAGTGAAAAACTGTTTTTT
- TRBJ1-1 once TRBV28 CASSLEKRPEAFF TGTGCCAGCAGTTTGGAGAAAAGGCCTGAAGCTTTCTTT
TRBD1 TRBJ2-7 - TRBV6-1 CASSEGQGSYEQYF TGTGCCAGCAGTGAAGGACAGGGGTCCTACGAGCAGTACTTC
TRBD1 TRBJ2-7 - TRBV7-8 CASSFLGTGPYEQYF TGTGCCAGCAGCTTCTTAGGGACAGGGCCCTACGAGCAGTACTTC
TRBD1 TRBJ1-4 - TRBV9 CASSVGTGGFFEKLFF TGTGCCAGCAGCGTAGGCACAGGGGGGTTCTTTGAAAAACTGTTTTTT
TRBD1 TRBJ2-7 - TRBV7-8 CASSLAKGQIYEQYF TGTGCCAGCAGCTTGGCAAAGGGACAGATCTACGAGCAGTACTTC
- TRBJ1-1 few TRBV11-2 CASSLGLGGGTEAFF TGTGCCAGCAGCTTAGGCCTCGGGGGTGGGACTGAAGCTTTCTTT
- TRBJ1-2 - TRBV3-1/TRBV3-2 CASSQSFAGGGYTF TGTGCCAGCAGCCAGTCCTTTGCCGGGGGTGGCTACACCTTC
TRBD1 TRBJ1-1 - TRBV6-5 CASNVGTGGEAFF TGTGCCAGCAATGTTGGGACAGGGGGAGAAGCTTTCTTT
- TRBJ2-2 - TRBV9 CASSVTRAGTGELFF TGTGCCAGCAGCGTAACCAGGGCGGGAACCGGGGAGCTGTTTTTT
TRBD2 TRBJ2-1 - TRBV4-1 CASSRGLAGGYSEQFF TGCGCCAGCAGCCGAGGACTAGCGGGGGGGTATAGTGAGCAGTTCTTC
- TRBJ1-2 - TRBV7-2 CASSLMSNYGYTF TGTGCCAGCAGCTTGATGTCTAACTATGGCTACACCTTC
- TRBJ1-2 - TRBV2 CASSGGDHYGYTF TGTGCCAGCAGTGGGGGGGACCACTATGGCTACACCTTC
- TRBJ1-1 - TRBV18 CASSPPGGVNTEAFF TGTGCCAGCTCACCCCCGGGGGGGGTGAACACTGAAGCTTTCTTT
- TRBJ2-7 once TRBV4-3 CASSQGFGDEQYF TGCGCCAGCAGCCAAGGGTTTGGGGACGAGCAGTACTTC
- TRBJ2-1 - TRBV3-1/TRBV3-2 CASTPRGTSYNEQFF TGTGCCAGCACCCCTCGCGGGACCTCCTACAATGAGCAGTTCTTC
TRBD1 TRBJ1-5 - TRBV2 CASSEGDSGRPQHF TGTGCCAGCAGTGAAGGGGACAGCGGCCGGCCCCAGCATTTT
TRBD1 TRBJ1-1 - TRBV7-3 CASSPTGQGEAFF TGTGCCAGCAGCCCAACAGGACAGGGTGAAGCTTTCTTT
TRBD2 TRBJ2-1 - TRBV5-1 CASSAQPSGGGDEQFF TGCGCCAGCAGCGCTCAGCCTAGCGGGGGGGGCGATGAGCAGTTCTTC
TRBD1 TRBJ1-2 - TRBV28 CAIHRGWTPTNYGYTF TGTGCCATCCACAGGGGATGGACTCCTACTAACTATGGCTACACCTTC
- TRBJ1-1 - TRBV4-1 CASSQAAGPHEAFF TGCGCCAGCAGCCAAGCCGCCGGGCCCCATGAAGCTTTCTTT
TRBD2 TRBJ2-7 - TRBV4-1 CASSQSAGGSYEQYF TGCGCCAGCAGCCAATCTGCGGGGGGTAGCTACGAGCAGTACTTC
TRBD1 TRBJ2-2 - TRBV5-6 CASSLWDRNTGELFF TGTGCCAGCAGCTTGTGGGACAGGAACACCGGGGAGCTGTTTTTT
- TRBJ1-2 - TRBV2 CASSETVYGYTF TGTGCCAGCAGTGAGACAGTCTATGGCTACACCTTC
- TRBJ2-3 - TRBV16 CASSPSTDTQYF TGTGCCAGCAGCCCTAGCACAGATACGCAGTATTTT
TRBD2 TRBJ2-1 - TRBV5-1 CASSFGTSGGFGFF TGCGCCAGCAGCTTCGGGACTAGCGGGGGGTTTGGGTTCTTC
TRBD1 TRBJ1-1 - TRBV28 CASIDRVAEAFF TGTGCCAGCATAGACAGGGTCGCTGAAGCTTTCTTT
- TRBJ1-2 - TRBV29-1 CSVEWQENYGYTF TGCAGCGTTGAGTGGCAGGAAAACTATGGCTACACCTTC
TRBD1 TRBJ2-7 - TRBV9 CASSVGGGPYEQYF TGTGCCAGCAGCGTAGGAGGGGGCCCCTACGAGCAGTACTTC
- TRBJ1-1 - TRBV6-5 CASRRGASEAFF TGTGCCAGCCGGCGGGGGGCAAGTGAAGCTTTCTTT
TRBD1 TRBJ1-1 once TRBV6-6 CASSWTGTLEAFF TGTGCCAGCAGCTGGACAGGGACCTTAGAAGCTTTCTTT
- TRBJ2-1 - TRBV4-2 CASSLSSRGRGEQFF TGTGCCAGCAGCCTTAGTAGCAGGGGGAGGGGTGAGCAGTTCTTC
- TRBJ1-2 - TRBV28 CASSLPGRGYTF TGTGCCAGCAGTTTGCCGGGTAGAGGTTACACCTTC
- TRBJ1-1 - TRBV29-1 CSVEVPGRNTEAFF TGCAGCGTTGAGGTTCCCGGGCGGAACACTGAAGCTTTCTTT
TRBD1 TRBJ1-2 - TRBV7-3 CASSLTTGNYGYTF TGTGCCAGCAGCTTAACGACAGGGAACTATGGCTACACCTTC
- TRBJ1-2 - TRBV7-9 CASSLIAAKLYGYTF TGTGCCAGCAGCTTAATCGCAGCCAAGCTTTATGGCTACACCTTC
- TRBJ1-5 - TRBV9 CASSLGWGDSGNQPQHF TGTGCCAGCAGCCTAGGGTGGGGGGATAGTGGCAATCAGCCCCAGCATTTT
- TRBJ1-1 few TRBV4-1 CASSQQGSTEAFF TGCGCCAGCAGCCAGCAGGGGTCCACTGAAGCTTTCTTT
- TRBJ1-2 - TRBV12-3/TRBV12-4 CASSLMYGYTF TGTGCCAGCAGTTTAATGTATGGCTACACCTTC
- TRBJ2-5 - TRBV30 CAWSGGGAETQYF TGTGCCTGGAGTGGTGGTGGCGCAGAGACCCAGTACTTC
- TRBJ1-5 - TRBV15 CATSSWDGAQHF TGTGCCACCAGCAGTTGGGACGGGGCCCAGCATTTT
TRBD1 TRBJ2-2 - TRBV5-1 CASSLGQGVPGELFF TGCGCCAGCAGCTTGGGACAGGGGGTACCCGGGGAGCTGTTTTTT
- TRBJ1-2 few TRBV10-3 CAISAEGYGYTF TGTGCCATCAGTGCAGAGGGTTATGGCTACACCTTC
- TRBJ2-1 - TRBV12-3/TRBV12-4 CASSLALHNEQFF TGTGCCAGCAGTTTAGCTCTCCACAATGAGCAGTTCTTC
TRBD1 TRBJ1-2 - TRBV3-1/TRBV3-2 CASRLTGQDYYGYTF TGTGCCAGCAGACTCACGGGACAGGACTACTATGGCTACACCTTC
TRBD1 TRBJ1-1 - TRBV19 CASSSLTGGVTEAFF TGTGCCAGTAGTTCTTTAACAGGGGGGGTCACTGAAGCTTTCTTT
- TRBJ1-1 - TRBV3-1/TRBV3-2 CASSQVGGGPRTEAFF TGTGCCAGCAGCCAAGTGGGCGGGGGTCCAAGGACTGAAGCTTTCTTT